Listed below are T cell receptor beta chains from one sample, sequenced in a study of CD8+ T cells in alopecia areata. Method: immunoSEQ multiplex PCR; TCRdb's copy keeps in-frame clones and lacks some. The sample includes about 70,000 clones, about 45% of them seen just once. This specimen consisted of CD8+ T cells sorted from blood, obtained at week 0. All receptors derive from a human donor with alopecia areata. Each CDR3 is given with its conserved first and last residue. Each record gives: D gene, CDR3 length, clone size, J gene, V gene, CDR3 DNA, CDR3 protein. A D gene is named only where the DNA matches it firmly. For some rows the clone size is stated as once, few or many, or as a class when expanded; others skip it.

d_gene: .; len: 15; abundance: .; j_gene: TRBJ2-7; v_gene: TRBV6-6; CDR3nt: TGTGCCAGCAGTTACTCTACCGGAATGTCCTACGAGCAGTACTTC; CDR3aa: CASSYSTGMSYEQYF
d_gene: TRBD1; len: 18; abundance: .; j_gene: TRBJ2-6; v_gene: TRBV7-9; CDR3nt: TGTGCCAGCAGCTCCGGGACAGGGGGCCTCTCTGGGGCCAACGTCCTGACTTTC; CDR3aa: CASSSGTGGLSGANVLTF
d_gene: .; len: 14; abundance: few; j_gene: TRBJ2-1; v_gene: TRBV4-1; CDR3nt: TGCGCCAGCCAGGCGGCGGGTTCCTACAATGAGCAGTTCTTC; CDR3aa: CASQAAGSYNEQFF
d_gene: .; len: 17; abundance: .; j_gene: TRBJ2-2; v_gene: TRBV7-3; CDR3nt: TGTGCCAGCAGCTTAGCCGCGCCGGGACCATACACCGGGGAGCTGTTTTTT; CDR3aa: CASSLAAPGPYTGELFF
d_gene: TRBD2; len: 16; abundance: .; j_gene: TRBJ2-7; v_gene: TRBV4-3; CDR3nt: TGCGCCAGCAGCCAAGAGACCGGACTAGCGATATACGAGCAGTACTTC; CDR3aa: CASSQETGLAIYEQYF
d_gene: TRBD1; len: 17; abundance: .; j_gene: TRBJ2-6; v_gene: TRBV19; CDR3nt: TGTGCCAGTAGAACCCCCGACAGGGGAACTGGGGCCAACGTCCTGACTTTC; CDR3aa: CASRTPDRGTGANVLTF
d_gene: TRBD2; len: 15; abundance: .; j_gene: TRBJ2-1; v_gene: TRBV29-1; CDR3nt: TGCAGCGCCGAACTGGAGCGGGAGTCCTACAATGAGCAGTTCTTC; CDR3aa: CSAELERESYNEQFF
d_gene: TRBD2; len: 14; abundance: .; j_gene: TRBJ2-5; v_gene: TRBV6-5; CDR3nt: TGTGCCAGCGACCCGGGGAGGGTAGGAGAGACCCAGTACTTC; CDR3aa: CASDPGRVGETQYF
d_gene: TRBD2; len: 15; abundance: few; j_gene: TRBJ2-3; v_gene: TRBV6-4; CDR3nt: TGTGCCAGCAGTCGGGTGGCGGGAGGCACAGATACGCAGTATTTT; CDR3aa: CASSRVAGGTDTQYF
d_gene: .; len: 13; abundance: few; j_gene: TRBJ2-1; v_gene: TRBV6-5; CDR3nt: TGTGCCAGCAGTAAGAACAGGAACAATGAGCAGTTCTTC; CDR3aa: CASSKNRNNEQFF
d_gene: .; len: 18; abundance: few; j_gene: TRBJ2-7; v_gene: TRBV4-1; CDR3nt: TGCGCCAGCAGCCAATCGTTGTTTAGGACCGCCAGTTTCTACGAGCAGTACTTC; CDR3aa: CASSQSLFRTASFYEQYF
d_gene: TRBD1; len: 13; abundance: .; j_gene: TRBJ2-7; v_gene: TRBV9; CDR3nt: TGTGCCAGCAGCTTCGGACAGGACTACGAGCAGTACTTC; CDR3aa: CASSFGQDYEQYF
d_gene: TRBD2; len: 12; abundance: .; j_gene: TRBJ2-1; v_gene: TRBV29-1; CDR3nt: TGCAGCGTAGGGAGGAGGGACTACGAGCAGTTCTTC; CDR3aa: CSVGRRDYEQFF
d_gene: TRBD2; len: 14; abundance: once; j_gene: TRBJ2-7; v_gene: TRBV29-1; CDR3nt: TGCAGCGTTGAAGGACTAGCGGGATCCTACGAGCAGTACTTC; CDR3aa: CSVEGLAGSYEQYF
d_gene: .; len: 11; abundance: large; j_gene: TRBJ2-1; v_gene: TRBV2; CDR3nt: TGTGCCACCTATGGACAGAATGAGCAGTTCTTC; CDR3aa: CATYGQNEQFF
d_gene: .; len: 13; abundance: once; j_gene: TRBJ2-5; v_gene: TRBV4-1; CDR3nt: TGCGCCAGCAGCCAAGTAAAACAAGAGACCCAGTACTTC; CDR3aa: CASSQVKQETQYF
d_gene: .; len: 13; abundance: few; j_gene: TRBJ2-2; v_gene: TRBV29-1; CDR3nt: TGCAGCGCCTGGGACATGAACACCGGGGAGCTGTTTTTT; CDR3aa: CSAWDMNTGELFF
d_gene: TRBD2; len: 15; abundance: .; j_gene: TRBJ2-7; v_gene: TRBV23-1; CDR3nt: TGCGCCAGCAGGCCGCGGACTAGCGGGAAGTACGAGCAGTACTTC; CDR3aa: CASRPRTSGKYEQYF
d_gene: .; len: 15; abundance: few; j_gene: TRBJ2-3; v_gene: TRBV21-1; CDR3nt: TGTGCCAGCAGCAGAGGGACCGAAAGCACAGATACGCAGTATTTT; CDR3aa: CASSRGTESTDTQYF
d_gene: .; len: 16; abundance: .; j_gene: TRBJ2-1; v_gene: TRBV9; CDR3nt: TGTGCCAGCTCGGCCGTTAGCGTCAGCTCCTACAATGAGCAGTTCTTC; CDR3aa: CASSAVSVSSYNEQFF
d_gene: .; len: 11; abundance: few; j_gene: TRBJ2-3; v_gene: TRBV5-4; CDR3nt: TGTGCCTCAAAACAAGGGGATATGCAGTATTTT; CDR3aa: CASKQGDMQYF
d_gene: .; len: 13; abundance: many; j_gene: TRBJ2-7; v_gene: TRBV28; CDR3nt: TGTGCCAGCAGTCGCCAGGGGTTCTGGGAGCAGTACTTC; CDR3aa: CASSRQGFWEQYF
d_gene: TRBD2; len: 14; abundance: .; j_gene: TRBJ2-1; v_gene: TRBV30; CDR3nt: TGTGCCTGGATTGGCGGGAGGGGAATCAATGAGCAGTTCTTC; CDR3aa: CAWIGGRGINEQFF
d_gene: .; len: 14; abundance: .; j_gene: TRBJ1-4; v_gene: TRBV29-1; CDR3nt: TGCAGCGTTGAAGAACGTACCGGTAATGAAAAACTGTTTTTT; CDR3aa: CSVEERTGNEKLFF
d_gene: TRBD1; len: 13; abundance: medium-sized; j_gene: TRBJ1-1; v_gene: TRBV27; CDR3nt: TGTGCCAGCACCCTCACAGGGGGCACTGAAGCTTTCTTT; CDR3aa: CASTLTGGTEAFF
d_gene: TRBD2; len: 16; abundance: .; j_gene: TRBJ2-7; v_gene: TRBV7-9; CDR3nt: TGTGCCAGCAGCTTAGCGTTGGGGACTAGCGGGAGCGAGCAGTACTTC; CDR3aa: CASSLALGTSGSEQYF
d_gene: TRBD2; len: 14; abundance: once; j_gene: TRBJ2-1; v_gene: TRBV7-8; CDR3nt: TGTGCCAGCAGCCCGACAGCGGGAGGGAATGAGCAGTTCTTC; CDR3aa: CASSPTAGGNEQFF
d_gene: .; len: 16; abundance: .; j_gene: TRBJ1-1; v_gene: TRBV29-1; CDR3nt: TGCAGCGTTGACCCCCTAGGGGGGCCCCCGAACACTGAAGCTTTCTTT; CDR3aa: CSVDPLGGPPNTEAFF
d_gene: TRBD2; len: 16; abundance: few; j_gene: TRBJ2-5; v_gene: TRBV7-9; CDR3nt: TGTGCCAGCAGCTTTGACGGACTAGCGGGAGAAGAGACCCAGTACTTC; CDR3aa: CASSFDGLAGEETQYF
d_gene: TRBD2; len: 14; abundance: .; j_gene: TRBJ2-7; v_gene: TRBV28; CDR3nt: TGTGCCAGCCTGGGGCTAGCGGGATCGGACGAGCAGTACTTC; CDR3aa: CASLGLAGSDEQYF
d_gene: TRBD1; len: 14; abundance: .; j_gene: TRBJ2-7; v_gene: TRBV7-9; CDR3nt: TGTGCCAGCAGCGCGCCGACAGGGGAATACGAGCAGTACTTC; CDR3aa: CASSAPTGEYEQYF
d_gene: TRBD1; len: 14; abundance: .; j_gene: TRBJ2-7; v_gene: TRBV2; CDR3nt: TGTGCCAGCACATCCCCAGGGGGCTCGGACGAGCAGTACTTC; CDR3aa: CASTSPGGSDEQYF
d_gene: TRBD1; len: 14; abundance: .; j_gene: TRBJ2-5; v_gene: TRBV29-1; CDR3nt: TGCAGCGTATTTACGGGACAGGGTTTGGAGACCCAGTACTTC; CDR3aa: CSVFTGQGLETQYF